The clone carrying this T cell receptor beta chain was seen a few times. No antigen is known for it. These data originate in a study of T cells after yellow fever vaccination. For the study at large: Preparation used SMART-Seq v4 Ultra Low Input for the low-cell-number fractions. Overall study results and limits: Post-booster samples contained most primary-vaccination clones (approximately 95% CD4, approximately 88% CD8). There was a possibility that FACS-sorted repertoires contained abundant clonotypes contaminating from the bulk population.

TCRdb passed the 5' RACE reads through MiXCR, listing each CDR3 protein once. This sample has hundreds of thousands of distinct CDR3 sequences, with roughly an eighth found just once. The source of this sequence is a man aged 30 to 39 who received the YFV17D yellow fever vaccine. The sequencing used PBMCs, collected on the day of the yellow fever booster vaccination.

The CDR3 DNA is TGCGCCAGCAGCTTGGAGGTTAGCGGGAGGGCCTCCTACAATGAGCAGTTCTTC. Translation gives CASSLEVSGRASYNEQFF. The chain combines TRBV5-1 with TRBJ2-1; 11 nucleotides align to TRBD2. This CDR3 is built from 18 residues. J gave up 0 bases and V 0 bases, and 5 bases lay outside the gene matches. The V gene's germline CDR1 is SGHRS and CDR2 YFSETQ.